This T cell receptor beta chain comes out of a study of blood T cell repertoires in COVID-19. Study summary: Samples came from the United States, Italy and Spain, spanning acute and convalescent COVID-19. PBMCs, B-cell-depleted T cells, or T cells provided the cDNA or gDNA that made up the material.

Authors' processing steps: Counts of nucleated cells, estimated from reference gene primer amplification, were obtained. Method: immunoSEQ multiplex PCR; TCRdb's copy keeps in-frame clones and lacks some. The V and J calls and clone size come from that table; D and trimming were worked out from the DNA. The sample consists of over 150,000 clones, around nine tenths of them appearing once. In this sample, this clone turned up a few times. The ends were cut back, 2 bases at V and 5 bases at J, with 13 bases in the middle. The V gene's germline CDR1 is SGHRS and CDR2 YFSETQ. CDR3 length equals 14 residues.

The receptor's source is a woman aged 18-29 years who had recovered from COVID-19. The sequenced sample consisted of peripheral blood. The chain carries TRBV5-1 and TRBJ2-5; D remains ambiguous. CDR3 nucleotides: TGCGCCAGCAGCTTTGGGCAACCTGAGGAGACCCAGTACTTC. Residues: CASSFGQPEETQYF.